This T cell receptor (beta chain) was recorded in a study of circulating CD8 cells and anti-PD-1 response in melanoma. General study points: Patients included both untreated and previously treated individuals. Only baseline and M1 samples entered the published repertoire comparisons.

Using around 15 ng of total RNA, TCR libraries were made with the QIAseq Immune Repertoire TCR panel. TCRdb called the reads again in MiXCR, with one record for every CDR3 protein. This table has thousands of distinct CDR3 sequences, 6% to 7% appearing once. With respect to this clonotype: The antigen is unknown. One junction end disagrees with the germline gene, perhaps due to a read error.

From live CD3+CD8+TCRalphabeta+ cells, four PD-1 and/or TIGIT subsets were sorted. The receptor was isolated from a human donor with melanoma. The source was CD8+ T cells from PBMCs, collected at baseline or after one month of anti-PD-1 therapy (not recorded which).

CDR3 sequence: CASKRGRTEACF. CDR3 sequence (DNA): TGTGCCAGCAAAAGGGGGAGGACTGAAGCTTGCTTT. V gene TRBV2 combines with J gene TRBJ1-1, with D perhaps TRBD1 (6 bases). Germline V gene data show CDR1 as SNHLY and CDR2 as FYNNEI. This CDR3 has 12 amino acids.